This T cell receptor (beta chain) came from a study of quantifying T cell responses using KT2 cells. Study information: Reverse transcription used primers in the TCR alpha and beta constant regions. A predetermined fluorescence threshold ended the second PCR, run as a qPCR. Under optimum conditions, T4 ligation efficiency was estimated at more than 8%. General study findings and limits: Detection of KT2 sequences held at the lowest tested level, about one cell per 100,000 PBMC.

In its sample, this clonotype was seen many times. Its cognate antigen is unknown. The CDR3 is 14 residues long. V was shortened by 6 bases and J by 2 bases, with 13 bases between the two germline ends. Per the germline V gene, CDR1 is MNHEY and CDR2 is SVGAGI. The cDNA 3' end received a ligated oligonucleotide with a UMI. First-round PCR used three to five cycles and beta primers RC1.1 and RC1.2 covering TRBC1 and TRBC2. Each CDR3 protein is one row after TCRdb ran MiXCR on the UMI-ligation and nested PCR reads. The sample lists 25,000 to 35,000 distinct CDR3 sequences; 7.3% were seen once. The clonotype originates from a human donor. The chain carries TRBV6-5 and TRBJ1-1; the D gene is possibly TRBD1 (6 bases). The specimen sequenced was PBMCs spiked with cells of the T cell clone KT2. CDR3 coding DNA: TGTGCCAGCAGCCTAACAGGGATTAACACTGAAGCTTTCTTT. This gives the protein CASSLTGINTEAFF.